One sample yielded the 19 T cell receptor beta chains listed below, sequenced in a study of T cell responses to AZD1222 COVID-19 vaccine. The protocol was immunoSEQ multiplex PCR, while the TCRdb copy is restricted to in-frame clones and leaves out a portion. The sample gives about 100,000 clones, nearly 90% of which show up once; just under 3% is in the top ten. Sequencing was performed on peripheral blood, taken on day 0 of AZD1222 vaccination. The source of these receptors is an adult in good health.

J is TRBJ2-1 and V is TRBV9, with TRBD2 matching 8 bases. V trimming: 0 bases; J trimming: 4 bases; junction bases outside the gene matches: 3. Germline V CDR1 and CDR2: SGDLS, YYNGEE. The CDR3 has 15 residues. The CDR3 sequence is CASSVGAGAYNEQFF. CDR3 nucleotides: TGTGCCAGCAGCGTAGGAGCGGGAGCTTACAATGAGCAGTTCTTC.

The chain recombines TRBV10-3 with TRBJ2-1; 13 nucleotides agree with TRBD2. The length of the CDR3 is 14 residues. CDR1 ENHRY and CDR2 SYGVKD come from the germline V gene. V was clipped by 3 bases and J by 9 bases; unmatched bases: 2. Here the CDR3 DNA reads TGTGCCATCAGTGAACTAGCGGGAGGGGCTGAGCAGTTCTTC. Protein product: CAISELAGGAEQFF.

The chain is built from TRBV29-1 and TRBJ1-2; 8 nucleotides line up with TRBD1. The CDR3 is 13 amino acids. In germline, CDR1 is SQVTM, CDR2 ANQGSEA. With V trimmed by 7 bases and J by 4 bases, 8 bases remained unmatched. CDR3 region: CSETRGQGYGYTF. The DNA of the CDR3 is TGCAGCGAGACCAGGGGGCAGGGCTATGGCTACACCTTC.

The CDR3 sequence: CASSPQILSGNTIYF. CDR3 sequence (DNA): TGTGCCAGCAGCCCACAGATACTCTCTGGAAACACCATATATTTT. This chain connects TRBV7-2 to TRBJ1-3; D call uncertain. Trimming cost V 5 bases and J 0 bases, with 11 bases left between them. This CDR3 spans 15 amino acids. Germline V gives CDR1 SGHTA, CDR2 FQGNSA.

This clone has a single count. J is TRBJ2-1 and V is TRBV29-1; D gene uncertain. The CDR3 is 11 amino acids. The germline V gene encodes CDR1 SQVTM and CDR2 ANQGSEA. V was shortened by 4 bases and J by 7 bases, with 8 bases between the two germline ends. CDR3 DNA: TGCAGCGTTGTAATCCCGAATGAGCAGTTCTTC. Translated: CSVVIPNEQFF.

The gene calls are TRBV2 and TRBJ1-2; TRBD1 might be the D (5 bases). Germline CDR1 is SNHLY and CDR2 is FYNNEI. V lost 7 bases and J lost 8, with 14 bases in between. The CDR3 is 12 residues long. CDR3 region: CASTEGRGGYTF. The CDR3 region has the DNA TGTGCCAGCACGGAGGGGCGGGGCGGCTACACCTTC.

The chain is built from TRBV7-2 and TRBJ2-7; TRBD2 matches at 12 bases. Trimming took 5 bases from V and 5 from J; bases not matched to a gene: 7. This CDR3 region has 15 residues. Germline V gene lookup returns CDR1 SGHTA and CDR2 FQGNSA. The CDR3 nucleotides are TGTGCCAGCAGCCTGGGACTAGCGGGCAGGGACGAGCAGTACTTC. Amino acids: CASSLGLAGRDEQYF.

The chain joins TRBV18 to TRBJ1-2; no firm D call. V was clipped by 0 bases and J by 5 bases, with 10 bases between them. Germline V gene lookup returns CDR1 KGHSH and CDR2 LQKENI. The CDR3 length is 14 residues. CDR3 protein: CASSPPSGVYGYTF. The CDR3 bases are TGTGCCAGCTCACCACCGTCCGGGGTTTATGGCTACACCTTC. The full variable domain, rest sourced from reference TRBV18 and TRBJ1-2, is NAGVMQNPRHLVRRRGQEARLRCSPMKGHSHVYWYRQLPEEGLKFMVYLQKENIIDESGMPKERFSAEFPKEGPSILRIQQVVRGDSAAYFCASSPPSGVYGYTFGSGTRLTVV.

This clone was picked up a small number of times. The chain carries TRBV6-2 or TRBV6-3 and TRBJ1-2, with D possibly matching TRBD1 (6 bases). The CDR3 runs to 15 residues. Germline-derived CDR1 and CDR2 are MNHEY and SVGEGT. The ends were cut back, 0 bases at V and 8 bases at J, with 16 bases in the middle. This chain's CDR3 is CASSYSPLDSNGYTF. The CDR3 region has the DNA TGTGCCAGCAGTTACTCGCCCCTGGACAGTAACGGCTACACCTTC.

The rearrangement uses TRBV7-2 and TRBJ1-2; possibly TRBD1 for D (5 bases). This CDR3 comprises 14 residues. Germline lookup yields CDR1 SGHTA and CDR2 FQGNSA. Trimming shortened V by 0 bases and J by 8 bases, and 13 bases separated the two germline ends. CDR3 residues: CASSLANPSGGYTF. The DNA of the CDR3 is TGTGCCAGCAGCTTAGCGAACCCTTCAGGGGGCTACACCTTC. Drawing the rest from reference TRBV7-2 and TRBJ1-2, the complete variable domain is GAGVSQSPSNKVTEKGKDVELRCDPISGHTALYWYRQSLGQGLEFLIYFQGNSAPDKSGLPSDRFSAERTGGSVSTLTIQRTQQEDSAVYLCASSLANPSGGYTFGSGTRLTVV.

The chain couples TRBV7-9 to TRBJ2-3; 11 bases map to TRBD2. From germline, CDR1 is SEHNR and CDR2 FQNEAQ (reference sequence). The CDR3 has 17 residues. The trim removed 5 bases at V and 2 bases at J, leaving 9 bases unmatched. This CDR3 reads CASSRRLAGLNTDTQYF. CDR3 nucleotide sequence: TGTGCCAGCAGCCGAAGACTAGCGGGACTGAACACAGATACGCAGTATTTT.

V gene TRBV3-1 (or the pseudogene TRBV3-2) combines with J gene TRBJ1-2; possibly TRBD1 for D (5 bases). The CDR3 spans 19 residues. Trimming removed 3 bases from V and 7 bases from J, with 30 bases in between. The germline gives CDR1 LGHDT, CDR2 YNNKEL (reference sequence). CDR3 residues: CASSHGGRHPGDYGGGYTF. The DNA for the CDR3 is TGTGCCAGCAGCCACGGTGGTCGACACCCGGGGGACTATGGTGGTGGCTACACCTTC.

The V and J genes are TRBV7-8 and TRBJ2-3; the D gene is possibly TRBD2 (6 bases). CDR1 and CDR2 (germline): SGHVS, FQNEAQ. V dropped 5 bases and J dropped 0 bases, with 12 bases sitting between them. This CDR3 has 15 residues. The CDR3: CASSGRSGSTDTQYF. The CDR3 nucleotides are TGTGCCAGCAGCGGAAGGAGCGGGAGCACAGATACGCAGTATTTT.

The J gene is TRBJ2-7, the V gene TRBV7-8, with D hard to call. The germline V gene encodes CDR1 SGHVS and CDR2 FQNEAQ. This CDR3 region has 14 residues. The germline V and J ends were trimmed by 1 base and 5 bases, with 12 bases remaining between them. In DNA form, the CDR3 reads TGTGCCAGCAGCTTAGGGGTGTGGATGAACGAGCAGTACGTC. Translation gives CASSLGVWMNEQYV.

The table lists this clone with a count of one. This rearrangement joins TRBV9 to TRBJ1-3, with no clear D. Trimming removed 0 bases at V and 0 bases at J, with 4 bases between. This CDR3 is built from 14 residues. The V gene's germline CDR1 is SGDLS and CDR2 YYNGEE. The CDR3 here is CASSVVSSGNTIYF. The CDR3 nucleotides read TGTGCCAGCAGCGTAGTATCCTCTGGAAACACCATATATTTT.

The CDR3 loop is CASSVQVIANTGELFF. The CDR3 nucleotides read TGTGCCAGCAGCGTACAAGTGATCGCGAACACCGGGGAGCTGTTTTTT. This chain uses TRBV9 with TRBJ2-2, with D uncertain. Germline CDR1 is SGDLS and CDR2 is YYNGEE. The CDR3 is 16 residues long. V dropped 1 base and J dropped 0 bases, with 10 bases sitting between them.

This chain joins TRBV10-2 and TRBJ2-5; 12 bases match TRBD2. Germline trimming cut 5 bases from V and 4 bases from J; bases unmatched to any gene: 5. The CDR3 extends over 15 amino acids. The germline V gene encodes CDR1 WSHSY and CDR2 SAAADI. This CDR3 is CASSLAGGPPETQYF. CDR3 DNA sequence: TGCGCCAGCAGTCTAGCGGGGGGGCCTCCAGAGACCCAGTACTTC.

This chain joins TRBV19 and TRBJ1-6; 7 nucleotides align to TRBD1. CDR3 size: 14 residues. Germline V gene lookup returns CDR1 LNHDA and CDR2 SQIVND (reference sequence). The V and J ends lost 5 bases and 9 bases, in that order; junction bases with no gene match: 7. CDR3 sequence reads: CASSPGGAGSPLHF. The CDR3 DNA is TGTGCCAGTAGTCCAGGGGGGGCAGGTTCACCCCTCCACTTT. The full variable domain, its missing parts supplied by reference TRBV19 and TRBJ1-6, is DGGITQSPKYLFRKEGQNVTLSCEQNLNHDAMYWYRQDPGQGLRLIYYSQIVNDFQKGDIAEGYSVSREKKESFPLTVTSAQKNPTAFYLCASSPGGAGSPLHFGNGTRLTVT.

The gene calls are TRBV18 and TRBJ2-1; D is unclear. Germline CDR1 KGHSH, CDR2 LQKENI. Trimming stripped 6 bases from V and 6 bases from J, with 12 bases between. The CDR3 contains 13 residues. The CDR3 sequence: CASSFGLGNEQFF. CDR3 DNA: TGTGCCAGCTCCTTCGGGTTGGGCAATGAGCAGTTCTTC. The whole variable domain, filled in from reference TRBV18 and TRBJ2-1, reads NAGVMQNPRHLVRRRGQEARLRCSPMKGHSHVYWYRQLPEEGLKFMVYLQKENIIDESGMPKERFSAEFPKEGPSILRIQQVVRGDSAAYFCASSFGLGNEQFFGPGTRLTVL.